This T cell receptor beta chain originates from a study of T cells in Graves' hyperthyroidism and ophthalmopathy. RNA transcripts were the template for amplifying TCR beta CDR3 regions. Using the HTBI primer set, a first-round RT-PCR was run on the TCR CDR3. MiXCR, applied by TCRdb to the multiplex PCR reads, yields one record per CDR3 protein. The table records around 56,000 distinct CDR3 sequences, roughly 49% of them present only once. The CDR3 has 15 residues. Per germline, CDR1 MDHEN and CDR2 SYDVKM. With 4 bases removed from V and 7 bases from J, the gap between germline ends came to 17 bases. At least ten counts were recorded for this clonotype.

The clonotype was recovered from a woman aged 30 to 39 with Graves' ophthalmopathy. Sequencing was done on a sample of blood. J is TRBJ1-5 and V is TRBV28; maybe TRBD1 (6 bases). The CDR3 DNA reads TGTGCCAGCAGTTCCACTCAGGGGCGCGGCCAGCCCCAGCATTTT. This translates into CASSSTQGRGQPQHF.